One and the same sample provided the 15 T cell receptor beta chains below, sequenced in a study of T cell responses to AZD1222 COVID-19 vaccine. The protocol was immunoSEQ multiplex PCR, while the TCRdb copy is restricted to in-frame clones and leaves out a portion. The sample holds 200,000 to 250,000 clones; roughly 94% are singletons and the top ten take about 1.5%. The source material was peripheral blood, sampled 28 days after the second dose of the MenACWY control vaccine. The origin of the receptors is an adult who received the MenACWY meningococcal vaccine as a control.

The V and J genes are TRBV3-1 (or the pseudogene TRBV3-2) and TRBJ1-3, with D possibly being TRBD1 (5 bases). V was clipped by 1 base and J by 0 bases, with 7 bases between them. The CDR3 loop spans 15 amino acids. Germline CDR1 is LGHDT and CDR2 is YNNKEL (reference sequence). In nucleotides, the CDR3 is TGTGCCAGCAGCCAAGGGGGGTTCTCTGGAAACACCATATATTTT. Translation gives CASSQGGFSGNTIYF.

This clone has a handful of counts. The rearrangement links TRBV3-1 (or the pseudogene TRBV3-2) to TRBJ2-2; the match to TRBD2 covers 11 bases. CDR1 LGHDT and CDR2 YNNKEL come from the germline V gene (reference sequence). This CDR3 is 16 amino acids long. Germline trimming cut 2 bases from V and 4 bases from J; bases unmatched to any gene: 3. The CDR3 nucleotides are TGTGCCAGCAGCCAACGTCTAGCGGGAGGCACCGGGGAGCTGTTTTTT. Amino acid sequence: CASSQRLAGGTGELFF.

The chain employs TRBV18 and TRBJ2-5; perhaps TRBD2 as D (6 bases). Trimming stripped 1 base from V and 5 bases from J, with 14 bases between. The CDR3 runs to 15 residues. Germline-derived CDR1 and CDR2 are KGHSH and LQKENI. Here the CDR3 reads CASSPLAASGETQYF. CDR3 DNA sequence: TGTGCCAGCTCACCACTAGCGGCCTCGGGGGAGACCCAGTACTTC.

The rearrangement uses TRBV14 and TRBJ2-5; 9 bases are shared with TRBD1. The CDR3 contains 16 residues. Unmatched junction bases numbered 11, after V lost 4 bases and J lost 5 bases. Per germline, CDR1 SGHDN and CDR2 FVKESK. CDR3 residues: CASSPTRDRVRETQYF. The CDR3 DNA reads as TGTGCCAGCAGCCCTACCCGGGACAGGGTAAGGGAGACCCAGTACTTC.

V usage is TRBV2 and J usage is TRBJ2-5; tentatively, D is TRBD2 (5 bases). The V gene lost 6 bases and the J gene lost 4 bases, with 15 bases spanning the gap. This CDR3 spans 14 amino acids. The V gene's germline CDR1 is SNHLY and CDR2 FYNNEI. The CDR3: CASREEFRSETQYF. The CDR3 DNA follows: TGTGCCAGCAGGGAGGAGTTCCGGTCAGAGACCCAGTACTTC.

The chain is built from TRBV19 and TRBJ1-4, with 8 bases matching TRBD1. Germline loops: CDR1 LNHDA, CDR2 SQIVND (reference sequence). The CDR3 spans 15 residues. Losses at the gene ends were 4 bases for V and 7 bases for J; bases not matched to a gene: 8. The DNA of the CDR3 is TGTGCCAGTAGTACCTACGAGACAGGGGCTGAAAAACTGTTTTTT. It codes for CASSTYETGAEKLFF.

The J gene is TRBJ2-1, the V gene TRBV10-3, with 8 bases fitting TRBD2. This CDR3 spans 15 amino acids. The ends lost 0 bases at V and 4 bases at J; junction bases unmatched: 2. Germline V gene lookup returns CDR1 ENHRY and CDR2 SYGVKD. CDR3: CAISESSGSYNEQFF. The DNA for the CDR3 is TGTGCCATCAGTGAGTCCAGCGGGAGTTACAATGAGCAGTTCTTC.

The chain uses TRBV6-5 and TRBJ1-6; D unclear. Trimming left V 2 bases short and J 8 bases short, with 10 bases between. The CDR3 loop spans 14 amino acids. Germline loops: CDR1 MNHEY, CDR2 SVGAGI. CDR3 residues: CASSYPGGDSPLHF. DNA of the CDR3: TGTGCCAGCAGTTACCCCGGTGGCGATTCACCCCTCCACTTT.

There are a few counts of this clone. This chain links TRBV19 with TRBJ2-6, with TRBD1 matching over 7 bases. V was pared by 5 bases and J by 0 bases, with 4 bases of the junction left unmatched. CDR1 and CDR2 from the germline V gene are LNHDA and SQIVND (reference sequence). The CDR3 is 16 amino acids. CDR3 in amino acids: CASSQTGVSGANVLTF. The CDR3 bases are TGTGCCAGTAGTCAAACAGGGGTCTCTGGGGCCAACGTCCTGACTTTC.

The chain employs TRBV28 and TRBJ2-2; TRBD1 aligns across 8 bases. With 3 bases clipped from V and 2 bases from J, the junction kept 5 bases outside the gene matches. The CDR3 spans 16 residues. From germline, CDR1 is MDHEN and CDR2 SYDVKM. CDR3 in DNA: TGTGCCAGCAGTTTTCGGACAGGGCCAAACACCGGGGAGCTGTTTTTT. Translated, it gives CASSFRTGPNTGELFF.

This chain links TRBV7-2 with TRBJ2-6; D may be TRBD2 (6 bases). The CDR3 has 18 amino acids. V was shortened by 8 bases and J by 1 base, with 21 bases between the two germline ends. Germline loops: CDR1 SGHTA, CDR2 FQGNSA. The CDR3 sequence is CASRHTGVSASGANVLTF. The DNA of the CDR3 is TGTGCCAGCCGACATACGGGGGTTTCCGCTTCTGGGGCCAACGTCCTGACTTTC.

This chain joins TRBV11-2 and TRBJ1-4, with a possible D match to TRBD1 (6 bases). CDR3 length: 16 amino acids. Between the trimmed V and J ends, which lost 5 bases and 8 bases, there was a span of 21 bases. The germline gives CDR1 SGHAT, CDR2 FQNNGV. CDR3: CASSRGSYRVEEKLFF. The CDR3 DNA reads as TGTGCCAGCAGCCGAGGGAGTTACAGGGTGGAGGAAAAACTGTTTTTT.

CDR3 loop: CASSLAGANQPQHF. The CDR3 nucleotides are TGTGCCAGCAGCTTAGCAGGGGCTAATCAGCCCCAGCATTTT. V and J are TRBV7-9 and TRBJ1-5; tentative D call: TRBD1 (5 bases). The CDR3 runs to 14 residues. The germline CDR1 and CDR2 sequences are SEHNR and FQNEAQ (reference sequence). Trimming stripped 0 bases from V and 4 bases from J, with 7 bases between.

The rearrangement uses TRBV9 and TRBJ1-6, with 8 bases identical to TRBD1. The CDR3 spans 14 residues. Losses at the gene ends were 1 base for V and 10 bases for J; bases not matched to a gene: 4. The germline gives CDR1 SGDLS, CDR2 YYNGEE. The CDR3 sequence is CASSVRQGNSPLHF. The CDR3 region has the DNA TGTGCCAGCAGCGTAAGACAGGGGAACTCACCCCTCCACTTT.

The chain carries TRBV7-2 and TRBJ1-5; D is possibly TRBD1 (6 bases). Germline V CDR1 and CDR2: SGHTA, FQGNSA. Between the trimmed V and J ends, which lost 4 bases and 7 bases, there was a span of 8 bases. The CDR3 loop spans 12 amino acids. CDR3 nucleotides: TGTGCCAGCAGCTACAGGGAACAGCCCCAGCATTTT. This sequence encodes CASSYREQPQHF.